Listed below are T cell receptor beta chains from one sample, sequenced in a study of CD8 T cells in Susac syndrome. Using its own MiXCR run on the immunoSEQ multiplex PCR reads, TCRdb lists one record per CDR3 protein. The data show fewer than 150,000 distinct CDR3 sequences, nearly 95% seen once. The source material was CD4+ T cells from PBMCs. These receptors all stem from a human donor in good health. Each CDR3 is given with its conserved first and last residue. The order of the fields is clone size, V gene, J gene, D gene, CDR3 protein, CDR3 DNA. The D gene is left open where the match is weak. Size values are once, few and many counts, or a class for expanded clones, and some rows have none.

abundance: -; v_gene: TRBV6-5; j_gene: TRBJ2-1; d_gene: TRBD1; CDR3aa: CASKGLGQGKNEQFF; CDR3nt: TGTGCCAGCAAGGGTTTGGGACAGGGAAAGAATGAGCAGTTCTTC
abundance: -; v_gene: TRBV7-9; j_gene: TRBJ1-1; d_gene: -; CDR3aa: CASRPGTVNTEAFF; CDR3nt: TGTGCCAGCAGGCCCGGGACGGTGAACACTGAAGCTTTCTTT
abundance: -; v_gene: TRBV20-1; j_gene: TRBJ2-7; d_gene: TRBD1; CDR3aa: CSATRTGEVSREQYF; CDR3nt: TGCAGTGCTACAAGGACAGGGGAGGTGTCTCGCGAGCAGTACTTC
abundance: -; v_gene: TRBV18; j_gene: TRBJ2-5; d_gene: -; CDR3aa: CASSPKGLETQYF; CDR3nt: TGTGCCAGCTCACCGAAAGGGTTGGAGACCCAGTACTTC
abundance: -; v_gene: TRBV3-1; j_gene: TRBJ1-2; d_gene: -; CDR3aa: CASSQDRRNYGYTF; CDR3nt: TGTGCCAGCAGCCAAGACAGACGTAACTATGGCTACACCTTC
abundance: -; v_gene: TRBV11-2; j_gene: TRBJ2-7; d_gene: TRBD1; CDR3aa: CASSFDRGREQYF; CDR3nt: TGTGCCAGCAGCTTCGACAGGGGACGCGAGCAGTACTTC
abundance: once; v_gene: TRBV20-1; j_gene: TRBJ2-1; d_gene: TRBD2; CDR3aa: CSARAGLAGSYNEQFF; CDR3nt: TGCAGTGCTAGAGCTGGCCTAGCGGGGTCCTACAATGAGCAGTTCTTC
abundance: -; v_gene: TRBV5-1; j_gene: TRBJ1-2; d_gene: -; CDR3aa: CASREALTVYGYTF; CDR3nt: TGCGCCAGCAGAGAAGCACTGACAGTCTATGGCTACACCTTC
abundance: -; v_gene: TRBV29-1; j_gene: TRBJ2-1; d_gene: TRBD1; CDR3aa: CSVEDHRDRAGNEQFF; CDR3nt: TGCAGCGTTGAAGACCACCGGGACAGGGCTGGAAATGAGCAGTTCTTC
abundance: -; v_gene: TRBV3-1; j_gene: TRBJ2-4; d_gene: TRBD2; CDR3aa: CASSQVPSGLAKNIQYF; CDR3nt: TGTGCCAGCAGCCAGGTACCTAGCGGGCTAGCCAAAAACATTCAGTACTTC
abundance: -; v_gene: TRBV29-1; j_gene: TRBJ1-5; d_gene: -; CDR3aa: CSVGNIGQPQHF; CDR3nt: TGCAGCGTTGGGAATATCGGTCAGCCCCAGCATTTT
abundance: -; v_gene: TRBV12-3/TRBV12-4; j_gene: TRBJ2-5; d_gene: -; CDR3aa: CASSLAFQGQETQYF; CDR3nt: TGTGCCAGCAGTTTAGCGTTCCAGGGTCAAGAGACCCAGTACTTC
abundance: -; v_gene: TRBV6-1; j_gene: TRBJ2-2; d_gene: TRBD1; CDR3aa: CASKLPAGTGANTGELFF; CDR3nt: TGTGCCAGCAAACTCCCCGCCGGGACAGGGGCGAACACCGGGGAGCTGTTTTTT
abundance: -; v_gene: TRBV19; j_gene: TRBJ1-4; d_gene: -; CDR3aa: CASRQVEKLFF; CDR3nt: TGTGCCAGTAGGCAGGTGGAAAAACTGTTTTTT
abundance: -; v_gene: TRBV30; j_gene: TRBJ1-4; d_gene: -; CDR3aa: CAWSPQNEKLFF; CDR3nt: TGTGCCTGGAGTCCCCAGAACGAAAAACTGTTTTTT
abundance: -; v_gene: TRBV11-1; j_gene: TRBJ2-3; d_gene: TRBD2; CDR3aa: CASSLGGLAGADTQYF; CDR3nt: TGTGCCAGCAGCTTAGGAGGACTAGCGGGAGCAGATACGCAGTATTTT
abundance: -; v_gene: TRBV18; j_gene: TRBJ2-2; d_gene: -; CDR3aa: CASSPFLTGELFF; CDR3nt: TGTGCCAGCTCACCGTTCCTCACCGGGGAGCTGTTTTTT
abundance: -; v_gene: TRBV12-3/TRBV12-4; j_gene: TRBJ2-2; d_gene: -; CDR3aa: CASSFQGYGELFF; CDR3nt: TGTGCCAGCAGTTTCCAGGGGTACGGGGAGCTGTTTTTT
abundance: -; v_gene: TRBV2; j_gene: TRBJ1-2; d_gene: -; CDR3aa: CASRGQKNYGYTF; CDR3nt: TGTGCCAGCAGAGGACAGAAAAACTATGGCTACACCTTC
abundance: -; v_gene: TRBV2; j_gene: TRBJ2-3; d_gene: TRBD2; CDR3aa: CASGTSGMVSDTQYF; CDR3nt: TGTGCCAGCGGGACTAGCGGAATGGTGTCAGATACGCAGTATTTT
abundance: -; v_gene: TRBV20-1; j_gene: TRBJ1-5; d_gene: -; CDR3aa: CSARASPSVAGPQHF; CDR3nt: TGCAGTGCTAGAGCCAGTCCTTCTGTAGCGGGGCCCCAGCATTTT
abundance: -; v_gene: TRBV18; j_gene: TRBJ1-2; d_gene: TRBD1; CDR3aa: CASTPQTGNYGYTF; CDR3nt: TGTGCCAGCACCCCCCAGACAGGGAACTATGGCTACACCTTC
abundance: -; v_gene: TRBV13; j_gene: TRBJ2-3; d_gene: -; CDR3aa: CASSLGEDPTDTQYF; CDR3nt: TGTGCCAGCAGCTTAGGCGAGGACCCCACAGATACGCAGTATTTT
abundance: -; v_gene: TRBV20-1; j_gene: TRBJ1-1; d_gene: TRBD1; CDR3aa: CSASRQGNTEAFF; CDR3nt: TGCAGTGCTAGCAGACAGGGGAACACTGAAGCTTTCTTT
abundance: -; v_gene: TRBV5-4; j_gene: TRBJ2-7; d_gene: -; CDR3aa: CASSLIGPRAEQYF; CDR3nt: TGTGCCAGCAGCTTAATCGGGCCCAGGGCCGAGCAGTACTTC
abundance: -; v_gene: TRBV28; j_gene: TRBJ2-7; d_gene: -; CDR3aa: CASSAPTRLSYEQYF; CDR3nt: TGTGCCAGCAGTGCCCCGACTAGGCTCTCCTACGAGCAGTACTTC
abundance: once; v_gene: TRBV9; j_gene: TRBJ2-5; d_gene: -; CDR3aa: CASNQGVGLQETQYF; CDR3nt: TGTGCCAGCAACCAAGGGGTAGGTCTCCAAGAGACCCAGTACTTC
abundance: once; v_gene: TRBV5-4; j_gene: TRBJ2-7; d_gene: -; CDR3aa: CASSLSGTTSYEQYF; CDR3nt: TGTGCCAGCAGCCTGTCTGGGACAACGAGCTACGAGCAGTACTTC
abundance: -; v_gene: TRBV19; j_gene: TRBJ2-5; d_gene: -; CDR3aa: CASSIVGGETQYF; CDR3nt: TGTGCCAGTAGTATTGTGGGAGGAGAGACCCAGTACTTC
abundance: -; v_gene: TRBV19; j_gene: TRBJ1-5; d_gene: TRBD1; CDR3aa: CASVQGAHQPQHF; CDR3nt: TGTGCCAGCGTACAGGGGGCCCATCAGCCCCAGCATTTT
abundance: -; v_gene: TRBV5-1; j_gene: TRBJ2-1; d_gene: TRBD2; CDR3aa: CASSLAGGGTMREQFF; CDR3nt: TGCGCCAGCAGCTTGGCCGGCGGGGGGACAATGAGAGAGCAGTTCTTC
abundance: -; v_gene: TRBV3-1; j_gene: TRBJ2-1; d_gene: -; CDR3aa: CASSQGRAGAKGRGNEQFF; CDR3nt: TGTGCCAGCAGCCAAGGCAGAGCCGGTGCAAAGGGACGGGGAAATGAGCAGTTCTTC
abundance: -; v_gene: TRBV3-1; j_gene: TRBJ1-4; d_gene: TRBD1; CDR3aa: CASSPTGVATNEKLFF; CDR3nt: TGTGCCAGCAGCCCGACAGGGGTTGCAACTAATGAAAAACTGTTTTTT
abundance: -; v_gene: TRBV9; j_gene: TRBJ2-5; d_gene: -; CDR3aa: CASSFRGWAETQYF; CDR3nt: TGTGCCAGCAGCTTCCGCGGGTGGGCGGAGACCCAGTACTTC
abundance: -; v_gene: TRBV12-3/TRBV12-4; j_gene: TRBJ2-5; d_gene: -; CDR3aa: CASRRTGVETQYF; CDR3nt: TGTGCCAGCAGGCGAACGGGAGTAGAGACCCAGTACTTC
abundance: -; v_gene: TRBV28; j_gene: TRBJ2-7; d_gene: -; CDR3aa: CANSLRKDEQYF; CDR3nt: TGTGCCAACAGTCTCCGGAAGGACGAGCAGTACTTC
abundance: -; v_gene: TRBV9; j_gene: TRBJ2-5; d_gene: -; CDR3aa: CASSVGAVQETQYF; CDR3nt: TGTGCCAGCAGCGTGGGGGCGGTCCAAGAGACCCAGTACTTC
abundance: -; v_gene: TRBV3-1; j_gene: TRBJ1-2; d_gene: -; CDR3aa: CASSQGLPDYGYTF; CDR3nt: TGTGCCAGCAGCCAGGGTCTTCCCGACTATGGCTACACCTTC
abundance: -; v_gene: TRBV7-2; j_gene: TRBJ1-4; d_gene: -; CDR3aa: CASSPGGVGADEKLFF; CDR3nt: TGTGCCAGCAGCCCTGGGGGTGTGGGGGCGGATGAAAAACTGTTTTTT
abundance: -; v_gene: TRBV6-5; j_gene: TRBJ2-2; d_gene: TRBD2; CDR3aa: CASSYSAGVNTGELFF; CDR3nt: TGTGCCAGCAGTTACTCGGCGGGAGTGAACACCGGGGAGCTGTTTTTT
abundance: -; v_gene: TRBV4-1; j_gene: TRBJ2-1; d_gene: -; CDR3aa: CASSQGGRVQSSYNEQFF; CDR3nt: TGCGCCAGCAGCCAAGGCGGGCGGGTCCAAAGCTCCTACAATGAGCAGTTCTTC
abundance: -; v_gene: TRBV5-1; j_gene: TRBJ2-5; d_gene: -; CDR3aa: CASSLNGVQETQYF; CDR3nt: TGCGCCAGCAGCTTGAACGGGGTTCAAGAGACCCAGTACTTC
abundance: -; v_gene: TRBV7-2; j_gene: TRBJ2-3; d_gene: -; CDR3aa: CASSQPGSRSDTQYF; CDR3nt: TGTGCCAGCAGCCAACCCGGGTCTCGCTCCGATACGCAGTATTTT
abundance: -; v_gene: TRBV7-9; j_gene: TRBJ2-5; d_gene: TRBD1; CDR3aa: CASSVGQGARETQYF; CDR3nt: TGTGCCAGCAGTGTCGGACAGGGGGCAAGGGAGACCCAGTACTTC
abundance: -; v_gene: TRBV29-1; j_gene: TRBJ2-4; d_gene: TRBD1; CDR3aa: CSVPGQGFIQYF; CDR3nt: TGCAGCGTTCCGGGACAGGGTTTCATTCAGTACTTC
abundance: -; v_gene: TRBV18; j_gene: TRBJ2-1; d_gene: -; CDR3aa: CASSPPSVHNEQFF; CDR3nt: TGTGCCAGCTCACCACCATCAGTACACAATGAGCAGTTCTTC